The clone carrying this T cell receptor (beta chain) has at least ten counts. Its target is not known. Per the original methods: The study built a papillary thyroid cancer distant-metastasis classifier from CDR3 differences across clinicopathological groups. TCRdb recomputed clones from the PCR reads via MiXCR. These V and J calls are TCRdb output, not the study's own analysis. This sample yields roughly 28,000 clones, of which approximately 15% are seen a single time; around 4% belongs to the top ten. The entire patient cohort was treatment-naive prior to thyroid surgery. The sample comes from a study of metastatic and nonmetastatic thyroid tumors. Looking at the study overall: The authors compared repertoires across blood and tumor or nodule tissue from malignant and benign thyroid patients.

This CDR3 contains 14 residues. Germline CDR1 SQVTM, CDR2 ANQGSEA. V lost 8 bases to trimming and J lost 4 bases, with 20 bases between them. Study-level results: TCR beta diversity was reportedly significantly higher in malignant thyroid tumors than benign nodules, in blood and tumor.

The genes are TRBV29-1 and TRBJ1-1, with a weak D call TRBD1 (6 bases). The material sequenced was blood. The clonotype comes from a female donor with papillary thyroid cancer or a benign thyroid nodule (not recorded which). Some clones in this sample may be carry-over from other donors' samples. The CDR3 nucleotides are TGCAGCCTTTCCCCGGGGGCGCTCGGCACTGAAGCTTTCTTT. This gives the protein CSLSPGALGTEAFF.